This T cell receptor beta chain stems from a study of post-analysis software for immune sequencing data. Study results and caveats: With F measure, samples from one preparation batch clustered together strongly.

To note about this clonotype: Its antigen is not known.

Unique molecular identifiers were built into the TCR beta cDNA libraries. TCRdb used MiXCR to reprocess the PCR reads, holding one entry per CDR3 protein. The sample lists roughly 670,000 distinct CDR3 sequences, approximately 60% occurring once. The sequencing sample was made of blood. This sequence was found in a girl aged 2 to 9 with multiple sclerosis.

The CDR3 loop is CASSLFRPYEQYF. CDR3 nucleotide sequence: TGTGCCAGCAGTTTATTCAGACCCTACGAGCAGTACTTC. V usage is TRBV12-3 or TRBV12-4 and J usage is TRBJ2-7, with D unresolved. The CDR3 sequence is 13 residues long. The V gene lost 2 bases and the J gene lost 2 bases, with 7 bases spanning the gap.